Shown below are 20 T cell receptor beta chains from a single sample sequenced in a study of long-term antiretroviral therapy in people with HIV. The run of the v3.0 immunoSEQ assay was at survey level. Assay used: immunoSEQ multiplex PCR; TCRdb lists only in-frame clones, some missing. The sample has around 35,000 clones; more than 95% are singletons. The specimen was unsorted PBMCs, collected 6.9 years after starting antiretroviral therapy. These receptors were collected from a man aged 25 to 40 with HIV.

The J gene is TRBJ1-3, the V gene TRBV5-1, with no clear D. Germline assignment: CDR1 SGHRS and CDR2 YFSETQ. The V end was cut by 4 bases, the J end by 0 bases, with 8 bases between. CDR3 size: 14 residues. CDR3 region: CASSESASGNTIYF. The CDR3, as DNA: TGCGCCAGCAGCGAATCAGCCTCTGGAAACACCATATATTTT. The complete variable domain, with remaining parts taken from reference TRBV5-1 and TRBJ1-3, reads KAGVTQTPRYLIKTRGQQVTLSCSPISGHRSVSWYQQTPGQGLQFLFEYFSETQRNKGNFPGRFSGRQFSNSRSEMNVSTLELGDSALYLCASSESASGNTIYFGEGSWLTVV.

This chain uses TRBV21-1 with TRBJ2-7. TRBV21-1 corresponds to a pseudogene. There are 12 residues in the CDR3. The DNA of the CDR3 is TGTGCCAGCAGCTGGGAACGCAACGAGCAGTACTTC. Amino acids: CASSWERNEQYF.

The rearrangement links TRBV2 to TRBJ1-5; D is unresolved. V shed 4 bases and J shed 1 base, with 5 bases lying between them. This CDR3 spans 13 amino acids. Germline loops: CDR1 SNHLY, CDR2 FYNNEI. The CDR3 spells CASSGESNQPQHF. The CDR3 nucleotides read TGTGCCAGCAGTGGTGAGAGCAATCAGCCCCAGCATTTT.

CDR3 loop: CASSLFRQDTEAFF. In DNA, the CDR3 is TGCGCCAGCAGCTTGTTCCGACAGGACACTGAAGCTTTCTTT. The chain employs TRBV5-1 and TRBJ1-1, with D possibly TRBD1 on 6 matching bases. The germline V and J ends were trimmed by 1 base and 3 bases, with 10 bases remaining between them. This CDR3 has 14 amino acids. The germline gives CDR1 SGHRS, CDR2 YFSETQ.

The chain carries TRBV4-3 and TRBJ2-7; the match to TRBD2 covers 15 bases. The V segment lost 1 base and the J segment 3 bases; nucleotides outside the gene matches: 13. Germline assignment: CDR1 LGHNA and CDR2 YSLEER. This CDR3 contains 20 residues. The CDR3 coding sequence is TGCGCCAGCAGCCAAGTTGCCCGCGGACTAGCGGGGGGGCCGGTCTACGAGCAGTACTTC. Its protein is CASSQVARGLAGGPVYEQYF.

The chain carries TRBV6-5 and TRBJ2-3; D possibly matches TRBD1 or TRBD2 (6 bases each). Per the germline V gene, CDR1 is MNHEY and CDR2 is SVGAGI. The CDR3 covers 15 residues. Trimming took off 5 bases at V and 2 bases at J, with 14 bases between the two ends. The DNA of the CDR3 is TGTGCCAGCAGTAGGGGGGCCCTAACCACAGATACGCAGTATTTT. This gives the protein CASSRGALTTDTQYF.

This chain connects TRBV5-8 to TRBJ2-3, with 9 positions matching TRBD1. V lost 9 bases to trimming and J lost 0 bases; unmatched junction nucleotides: 8. CDR1 and CDR2 (germline): SGHTS, YDEGEE. CDR3 length: 15 amino acids. DNA of the CDR3: TGTGCCACCATCTCGGACAGGGGCAGCACAGATACGCAGTATTTT. Protein product: CATISDRGSTDTQYF.

The rearrangement joins TRBV23-1 to TRBJ2-1; the D gene is possibly TRBD2 (7 bases). TRBV23-1 is an open reading frame, and its role is uncertain. The length of the CDR3 is 17 residues. V lost 5 bases, J lost 0 bases, and 17 bases lay in between. The CDR3: CASSDMGGASSYNEQFF. The CDR3 bases are TGCGCCAGCAGTGACATGGGGGGGGCTAGCTCCTACAATGAGCAGTTCTTC.

CDR3 nucleotide sequence: TGCGCCAGCAGCCCGGGACTCACCTACGAGCAGTACTTC. Residues: CASSPGLTYEQYF. The chain combines TRBV4-1 with TRBJ2-7, with D tentatively TRBD2 (6 bases). V was pared by 4 bases and J by 2 bases, with 9 bases between. The CDR3 extends over 13 amino acids. The V gene's germline CDR1 is MGHRA and CDR2 YSYEKL.

This chain links TRBV28 with TRBJ2-7; 9 bases are a match to TRBD1. This CDR3 has 19 amino acids. With 7 bases clipped from V and 3 bases from J, the junction kept 22 bases outside the gene matches. Germline-derived CDR1 and CDR2 are MDHEN and SYDVKM. The CDR3 nucleotides are TGTGCCAGCACAACCACGCTCGGGACAGGGTCACCAGAATTCTACGAGCAGTACTTC. Its translation is CASTTTLGTGSPEFYEQYF.

This chain connects TRBV6-6 to TRBJ1-5; tentative D call: TRBD1 (6 bases). Deletions cut 0 bases from V and 5 bases from J, with 14 bases between. The CDR3 has 16 amino acids. Germline CDR1 reads MNHNY; CDR2 reads SVGAGI (reference sequence). The CDR3 DNA sequence: TGTGCCAGCAGTTACTCGGTCCGAACAGGGCATCAGCCCCAGCATTTT. This codes for CASSYSVRTGHQPQHF.

This chain links TRBV28 with TRBJ2-1; TRBD1 might be the D (5 bases). V was shortened by 7 bases and J by 5 bases, with 15 bases between the two germline ends. Per germline, CDR1 MDHEN and CDR2 SYDVKM. This CDR3 has 14 amino acids. The CDR3 DNA sequence: TGTGCCAGCATTCCGGGTCGGACACACAATGAGCAGTTCTTC. It is translated as CASIPGRTHNEQFF.

V usage is TRBV4-2 and J usage is TRBJ1-4; D remains unclear. The CDR3 is made up of 15 amino acids. Trimming left V 0 bases short and J 7 bases short, with 12 bases between. Germline CDR1 is LGHNA and CDR2 is YNFKEQ. The CDR3, as DNA: TGTGCCAGCAGCCAAGATTTCACCGGTGGTGAAAAACTGTTTTTT. Translating it yields CASSQDFTGGEKLFF.

The chain combines TRBV28 with TRBJ2-1; possibly TRBD1 or TRBD2 for D (7 bases each). Germline V gene data show CDR1 as MDHEN and CDR2 as SYDVKM. The CDR3 has 11 residues. The V end lost 7 bases, the J end lost 8 bases, and 9 bases lay between the germline ends. In nucleotides, the CDR3 is TGTGCCAGCACAGGGGGGGATGAGCAGTTCTTC. Translation: CASTGGDEQFF.

The chain links TRBV4-3 to TRBJ1-3; 10 nucleotides line up with TRBD1. With 0 bases clipped from V and 4 bases from J, the junction kept 12 bases outside the gene matches. In germline, CDR1 is LGHNA, CDR2 YSLEER. The CDR3 is 19 amino acids. The DNA for the CDR3 is TGCGCCAGCAGCCAAGAATTTGGGACAGGGGTCAGTCCCGGAAACACCATATATTTT. Its translation is CASSQEFGTGVSPGNTIYF.

The chain is built from TRBV6-6 and TRBJ1-1; D gene ambiguous. Germline V gives CDR1 MNHNY, CDR2 SVGAGI (reference sequence). The CDR3 length is 13 residues. Trimming removed 3 bases at V and 4 bases at J, with 9 bases between. In DNA form, the CDR3 reads TGTGCCAGCAGTTATGGCGGCGCCACTGAAGCTTTCTTT. Translation: CASSYGGATEAFF.

V and J are TRBV4-1 and TRBJ2-5, with 11 bases that match TRBD1. J gave up 5 bases and V 4 bases, and 6 bases lay outside the gene matches. CDR3 length: 15 amino acids. Looked up from germline, CDR1 is MGHRA and CDR2 is YSYEKL. The CDR3: CASSLPGTGGETQYF. The CDR3 DNA follows: TGCGCCAGCAGCCTGCCCGGGACAGGGGGGGAGACCCAGTACTTC.

Only one count was recorded for this clone. The chain links TRBV5-5 to TRBJ1-2; tentatively, D is TRBD1 (5 bases). Trimming removed 5 bases at V and 7 bases at J, with 12 bases between. CDR1 and CDR2 (germline): SGHKS, YYEKEE (reference sequence). The CDR3 contains 12 residues. CDR3 coding DNA: TGTGCCAGCAGGCAGGGTATTGGTGGCTACACCTTC. Protein sequence: CASRQGIGGYTF.

V usage is TRBV28 and J usage is TRBJ2-5; TRBD2 might be the D (6 bases). Germline V CDR1 and CDR2: MDHEN, SYDVKM. The CDR3 contains 16 residues. Trimming pared 3 bases from V and 2 bases from J, leaving 16 bases between. The CDR3 protein is CASSFPPGTSQETQYF. The CDR3 region has the DNA TGTGCCAGCAGTTTCCCCCCGGGGACTTCGCAAGAGACCCAGTACTTC.

The chain combines TRBV28 with TRBJ2-3; the D gene is possibly TRBD2 (6 bases). V was trimmed by 5 bases and J by 3 bases, leaving 15 bases between them. Germline assignment: CDR1 MDHEN and CDR2 SYDVKM. The CDR3 covers 15 residues. The CDR3 DNA sequence: TGTGCCAGCAGTCTCACCGGAGGGTTTACAGATACGCAGTATTTT. Amino acid sequence: CASSLTGGFTDTQYF.